This T cell receptor beta chain was observed in a study of blood T cell repertoires in COVID-19. This table comes from immunoSEQ multiplex PCR, and its TCRdb copy is limited to in-frame clones, with some not included. The profile shows about 120,000 clones, about 70% of them singletons. The germline V gene encodes CDR1 MRHNA and CDR2 SNTAGT. V dropped 6 bases and J dropped 2 bases, with 12 bases sitting between them. This CDR3 spans 14 amino acids. The chain employs TRBV6-4 and TRBJ2-3; D gene uncertain. Sequenced: peripheral blood. This clonotype was sampled from a man between 60 and 75 years old with acute or convalescent COVID-19. CDR3 nucleotide sequence: TGTGCCAGCAGAACAGAAGCCTACACAGATACGCAGTATTTT. Its translation is CASRTEAYTDTQYF.